This T cell receptor (beta chain) appears in the sequencing data of a study of cytotoxic CD8 clonotypes in ibrutinib-treated CLL (dated by TCRdb to the early 2020s). For context, the study as a whole: The cohort had 11 relapsed/refractory and more than 14 treatment-naive patients; 17 to 18 were IGHV unmutated. All remission and progressive disease samples were collected while patients were still receiving ibrutinib. Responses were partial in around 25 patients and complete in 2; after median about 68 months follow-up, around 15 stayed in remission and 12 progressed. Longitudinal samples were available for about 30% of the roughly 86 trial participants. On average, each sample had 255,043 productive templates and around 100,000 productive rearrangements. Response samples were taken after a median of approximately 12 months on treatment, ranging from roughly 6 to 36 months. Cryopreserved peripheral blood mononuclear cells were obtained before treatment, at response, and at either sustained remission or disease progression. The full study reports these points: Public clonotypes were found to be uncommon and were observed to contract or remain stable during treatment; the increase in clonality was shown to reflect expansion of private clonotypes at ibrutinib response. Baseline clonality was found to be higher than that of age-matched healthy donors and was strongly correlated with circulating CD8+ T-cell counts. At ibrutinib response clonality went up, during sustained remission it held steady, and at progression it dropped back toward baseline. Sampling times were not matched between sustained-remission and progressing patients, and lymph node repertoires were not studied.

The intended sense of this specimen's time point label: 20 to 25 months on ibrutinib. For TCR beta library preparation, roughly 2 micrograms of genomic DNA were extracted from the cryopreserved PBMCs. Longitudinal blood samples from CLL patients on ibrutinib monotherapy underwent high-throughput TCR beta sequencing. The patients took part in an open-label, single-center phase 2 trial of ibrutinib monotherapy. On this clone: What this receptor recognizes is not known. No much larger clone is present one base from it, and per-base qualities are unavailable.

From a lookup of the germline V gene, CDR1 and CDR2 are SGHTA and FQGNSA. The CDR3 contains 14 residues, cysteine and phenylalanine counted. Only CDR3 DNA remains: 42 bases, in frame from the first base. Trimming at the junction amounts to 2 bases on V and 8 bases on J, and the germline ends lie 13 bases apart. Each clonotype received, on average, around 10x coverage in deep resolution sequencing performed on a MiSeq, where the target depth lay between 1 in 1 million and 1 in 200,000 T cells. The immunoSEQ hsTCRB Kit was used to generate the TCR beta libraries. The study's own analysis went as follows. Data were analyzed with ImmunoSEQ Data Assistant and ImmunoSEQ Analyzer, with V, D and J genes assigned per IMGT definitions. Clonality, which ranges from 0 to 1, was calculated as one minus the normalized Shannon entropy of productive rearrangement frequencies. Only overrepresented clonotypes making up at least 0.05% of the repertoire of each patient were included in the public clonotype analysis. About a dozen age-matched healthy donor repertoires from immuneACCESS served as clonality controls. TCRdb took this table from immuneACCESS and kept in-frame rearrangements with V and J called. Such tables lack part of the clones; where checked against another copy, unresolved V genes explain under half of the gap, and the rest is unexplained. V, J and clone size derive from that table, while D and trimming were established from the DNA sequence. The sample data list approximately 60,000 clones, and around 55% of these were observed just once. Of the sample, roughly 20% falls within the top ten clones.

This sequence was found in a human donor with chronic lymphocytic leukemia. The chain couples TRBV7-2 to TRBJ1-3; the D segment cannot be called with confidence. The sample in question was PBMCs, obtained after 24 months of ibrutinib treatment. The CDR3 here reads CASSLSADGDTIYF. The DNA sequence is TGTGCCAGCAGCTTATCAGCTGACGGGGACACCATATATTTT.